The 26 T cell receptor beta chains given below trace back to one sample, sequenced in a study of blood T cell repertoires in COVID-19. Profiling relied on immunoSEQ multiplex PCR, and the TCRdb table lists in-frame clones only, not all of them. The data hold approximately 300,000 clones, with around 87% observed a single time. The sequenced sample was peripheral blood. The receptors here all came from a woman aged 45-65 years with active or convalescent COVID-19.

This clone was counted a single time. The V and J genes are TRBV18 and TRBJ2-3, with D unresolved. The CDR3 totals 13 residues. CDR1 KGHSH and CDR2 LQKENI come from the germline V gene. The V end was cut by 4 bases, the J end by 5 bases, with 10 bases between. CDR3 DNA: TGTGCCAGCTCACAGCAGGATCGAGATACGCAGTATTTT. It specifies CASSQQDRDTQYF.

The rearrangement uses TRBV7-6 and TRBJ2-5; the D gene is possibly TRBD2 (5 bases). V lost 5 bases and J lost 0, with 13 bases in between. The CDR3 is 15 residues long. CDR1 and CDR2 from the germline V gene are SGHVS and FNYEAQ. The CDR3 DNA is TGTGCCAGCAGCACCCGGACTGACCACCAAGAGACCCAGTACTTC. The encoded protein is CASSTRTDHQETQYF.

The chain links TRBV5-1 to TRBJ2-5; 8 bases match TRBD2. The J segment lost 1 base and the V segment lost 3 bases, leaving 8 bases of the junction unmatched. Germline V gene lookup returns CDR1 SGHRS and CDR2 YFSETQ. CDR3 length: 16 residues. CDR3 sequence (DNA): TGCGCCAGCAGCTGGGGCAGCGGGGGCCTCCAAGAGACCCAGTACTTC. It translates to CASSWGSGGLQETQYF.

V usage is TRBV12-5 and J usage is TRBJ2-1, with a tentative D call TRBD1 (5 bases). V was pared by 1 base and J by 4 bases, with 5 bases between. CDR1 LGHNT and CDR2 FRNRAP come from the germline V gene. The CDR3 runs 13 residues. The CDR3 DNA reads as TGTGCTAGTGGTTTGGACAGGTACAATGAGCAGTTCTTC. Residues: CASGLDRYNEQFF.

The rearrangement uses TRBV3-1 (or the pseudogene TRBV3-2) and TRBJ1-1; D possibly corresponds to TRBD1 (5 bases). Trimming stripped 8 bases from V and 5 bases from J, with 18 bases between. The germline CDR1 and CDR2 sequences are LGHDT and YNNKEL (reference sequence). The CDR3 sequence is 14 residues long. CDR3 protein: CASLLAGGATEAFF. The CDR3 DNA reads as TGTGCCAGCCTCCTCGCCGGGGGAGCAACTGAAGCTTTCTTT.

The chain is built from TRBV6-6 and TRBJ1-4, with 8 positions matching TRBD1. Germline values: CDR1 MNHNY, CDR2 SVGAGI (reference sequence). CDR3 length: 15 residues. V shed 2 bases, J shed 8 bases, and the junction held 7 bases outside the gene matches. CDR3 DNA: TGTGCCAGCAGTTACCCACAGGGGGGTTTGGAAAAACTGTTTTTT. This encodes CASSYPQGGLEKLFF.

This clone came up a few times. V and J are TRBV4-1 and TRBJ1-4; D unclear. The CDR3 extends over 15 amino acids. V was shortened by 1 base and J by 0 bases, with 6 bases between the two germline ends. Germline lookup yields CDR1 MGHRA and CDR2 YSYEKL. In DNA form, the CDR3 reads TGCGCCAGCAGCCAAGCCACAGCAACTAATGAAAAACTGTTTTTT. Its translation: CASSQATATNEKLFF.

In its sample, this clone was seen a few times. The chain employs TRBV2 and TRBJ1-5, with TRBD1 as a possible D gene (6 bases). Germline assignment: CDR1 SNHLY and CDR2 FYNNEI. The CDR3 runs to 15 residues. Trimming stripped 7 bases from V and 5 bases from J, with 18 bases between. DNA for the CDR3: TGTGCCAGCACCATTATGTGGGGGCGAGATCAGCCCCAGCATTTT. Amino acid sequence: CASTIMWGRDQPQHF.

The chain carries TRBV7-2 and TRBJ2-5, with 8 bases matching TRBD1. J was trimmed by 5 bases and V by 2 bases; bases with no gene match: 10. Looked up from germline, CDR1 is SGHTA and CDR2 is FQGNSA. CDR3 length: 16 residues. The CDR3 loop is CASSLSSGQGAETQYF. As DNA, the CDR3 is TGTGCCAGCAGCTTAAGTTCCGGACAGGGTGCGGAGACCCAGTACTTC.

The J gene is TRBJ1-4, the V gene TRBV9; 8 bases agree with TRBD1. J lost 8 bases, V lost 0 bases, and 6 bases had no gene match. Germline lookup yields CDR1 SGDLS and CDR2 YYNGEE. This CDR3 is built from 15 residues. This CDR3 reads CASSVGTGRQEKLFF. CDR3 coding DNA: TGTGCCAGCAGCGTAGGGACAGGGCGGCAGGAAAAACTGTTTTTT.

The chain couples TRBV3-1 (or the pseudogene TRBV3-2) to TRBJ2-5; possibly TRBD2 for D (7 bases). The CDR3 covers 14 residues. The germline V gene has CDR1 LGHDT and CDR2 YNNKEL (reference sequence). Trimming took 8 bases from V and 5 from J, leaving 18 bases between them. CDR3 in amino acids: CASGPSGGRETQYF. In DNA, the CDR3 is TGTGCCAGCGGTCCGTCGGGGGGCCGGGAGACCCAGTACTTC.

This clone was found a few times. The chain links TRBV28 to TRBJ1-2, with TRBD1 matching over 8 bases. CDR1 and CDR2 from the germline V gene are MDHEN and SYDVKM. The length of the CDR3 is 13 residues. After removal of 7 bases from V and 8 bases from J, the junction contained 9 bases not matched to a gene. The CDR3 protein is CASTLTGDDGYTF. The CDR3 DNA is TGTGCCAGCACCCTGACAGGGGATGACGGCTACACCTTC.

With regard to this clone: This CDR3 is also generated by other DNA sequences in the sample. This chain links TRBV30 with TRBJ1-1, with D perhaps TRBD1 (6 bases). CDR1 and CDR2 from the germline V gene are GTSNPN and SVGIG (reference sequence). V lost 5 bases, J lost 2 bases, and 12 bases lay in between. This CDR3 comprises 13 residues. The CDR3 reads CAWDRQGNTEAFF. The CDR3 nucleotides are TGTGCCTGGGACAGGCAGGGAAACACTGAAGCTTTCTTT.

The V call is TRBV7-2, the J call TRBJ2-2; 7 bases map to TRBD2. Germline CDR1 SGHTA, CDR2 FQGNSA. With V trimmed by 0 bases and J by 1 base, 2 bases remained unmatched. This CDR3 comprises 16 residues. The CDR3 reads CASSLAGTMNTGELFF. The CDR3 DNA follows: TGTGCCAGCAGCTTAGCCGGGACTATGAACACCGGGGAGCTGTTTTTT.

The CDR3 protein is CASRGDRGSYNEQFF. For the CDR3, the DNA is TGTGCCAGTAGGGGGGACAGGGGCTCCTACAATGAGCAGTTCTTC. The chain carries TRBV19 and TRBJ2-1, with TRBD1 identical over 10 bases. V shed 6 bases and J 0 bases; nucleotides not matched to a gene: 2. CDR1 is LNHDA and CDR2 is SQIVND in the germline V gene (reference sequence). This CDR3 has 15 amino acids. Full variable domain (remainder filled in from reference TRBV19 and TRBJ2-1): DGGITQSPKYLFRKEGQNVTLSCEQNLNHDAMYWYRQDPGQGLRLIYYSQIVNDFQKGDIAEGYSVSREKKESFPLTVTSAQKNPTAFYLCASRGDRGSYNEQFFGPGTRLTVL.

The V and J genes are TRBV27 and TRBJ1-1, with D hard to call. Trimming stripped 5 bases from V and 4 bases from J, with 14 bases between. CDR1 and CDR2 from the germline V gene are MNHEY and SMNVEV (reference sequence). The CDR3 contains 14 residues. In DNA form, the CDR3 reads TGTGCCAGCAGTAAAGGAGTTGGTACCACTGAAGCTTTCTTT. Translated, it gives CASSKGVGTTEAFF.

The chain couples TRBV27 to TRBJ2-7; 9 bases are a match to TRBD2. This CDR3 is built from 14 residues. Germline assignment: CDR1 MNHEY and CDR2 SMNVEV (reference sequence). After removal of 4 bases from V and 3 bases from J, the junction contained 4 bases not matched to a gene. The CDR3 sequence: CASSWTSAFYEQYF. CDR3 bases: TGTGCCAGCAGTTGGACTAGCGCATTCTACGAGCAGTACTTC.

The chain joins TRBV11-2 to TRBJ2-7, with 8 bases identical to TRBD2. This CDR3 has 16 residues. Trimming removed 1 base from V and 4 bases from J; junction bases left unmatched: 9. CDR1 is SGHAT and CDR2 is FQNNGV in the germline V gene. CDR3 sequence reads: CASSLARGGLSYEQYF. The CDR3 coding sequence is TGTGCCAGCAGCTTAGCCCGGGGGGGTTTGTCGTACGAGCAGTACTTC.

The gene calls are TRBV30 and TRBJ1-6, with D hard to call. Trimming shortened V by 0 bases and J by 0 bases, and 6 bases separated the two germline ends. CDR1 and CDR2 (germline): GTSNPN, SVGIG (reference sequence). The CDR3 extends over 15 amino acids. DNA of the CDR3: TGTGCCTGGAGTGTACAGAGCTCCTATAATTCACCCCTCCACTTT. This translates into CAWSVQSSYNSPLHF.

V and J are TRBV10-3 and TRBJ1-2; 8 bases line up with TRBD1. The V and J ends lost 6 bases and 1 base, in that order; junction bases with no gene match: 7. The CDR3 is 15 amino acids. Germline-derived CDR1 and CDR2 are ENHRY and SYGVKD. CDR3 residues: CAIRSDRGGNYGYTF. The DNA for the CDR3 is TGTGCCATCAGATCCGACAGGGGAGGTAACTATGGCTACACCTTC.

The chain couples TRBV29-1 to TRBJ2-2; D is perhaps TRBD1 (6 bases). The germline gives CDR1 SQVTM, CDR2 ANQGSEA. V was pared by 4 bases and J by 6 bases, with 15 bases between. CDR3 length: 14 amino acids. The chain's CDR3 is CSVVPGHGPGELFF. For the CDR3, the DNA is TGCAGCGTTGTCCCGGGACACGGACCCGGGGAGCTGTTTTTT.

The chain carries TRBV19 and TRBJ2-7; TRBD2 is a possible D gene (5 bases). CDR1 and CDR2 from the germline V gene are LNHDA and SQIVND (reference sequence). Trimming took 1 base from V and 2 from J, leaving 9 bases between them. The length of the CDR3 is 14 residues. Here the CDR3 reads CASSIGPGTYEQYF. CDR3 bases: TGTGCCAGTAGTATAGGACCGGGGACCTACGAGCAGTACTTC.

The rearrangement joins TRBV5-1 to TRBJ1-1, with D possibly TRBD1 on 6 matching bases. The V gene lost 5 bases and the J gene lost 1 base, with 9 bases spanning the gap. Germline CDR1 SGHRS, CDR2 YFSETQ. CDR3 size: 13 residues. CDR3 sequence reads: CASRATGNTEAFF. The DNA of the CDR3 is TGCGCCAGCAGAGCGACAGGGAACACTGAAGCTTTCTTT.

The chain couples TRBV6-1 to TRBJ2-2, with D perhaps matching TRBD1 (5 bases). This CDR3 has 14 amino acids. Trimming stripped 2 bases from V and 6 bases from J, with 10 bases between. CDR1 and CDR2 (germline): MNHNS, SASEGT. The CDR3 sequence: CASSEQGWAGELFF. The CDR3 DNA sequence: TGTGCCAGCAGTGAACAGGGCTGGGCCGGGGAGCTGTTTTTT.

CDR3 bases: TGTGCCAGCAGCCTCTCTAGCGGGGTATTCGATACGCAGTATTTT. Translated: CASSLSSGVFDTQYF. This chain links TRBV7-3 with TRBJ2-3; 9 bases are shared with TRBD2. CDR1 SGHTA and CDR2 FQGTGA come from the germline V gene. This CDR3 has 15 amino acids. The junction had 9 bases not matched to a gene; V was cut back by 5 bases and J by 6 bases. Looking up the rest from reference TRBV7-3 and TRBJ2-3 gives the full variable domain: GAGVSQTPSNKVTEKGKYVELRCDPISGHTALYWYRQSLGQGPEFLIYFQGTGAADDSGLPNDRFFAVRPEGSVSTLKIQRTERGDSAVYLCASSLSSGVFDTQYFGPGTRLTVL.

The gene calls are TRBV4-2 and TRBJ1-4; 8 nucleotides align to TRBD1. The CDR3 extends over 15 amino acids. V lost 0 bases to trimming and J lost 5 bases; unmatched junction nucleotides: 2. The germline gives CDR1 LGHNA, CDR2 YNFKEQ. The CDR3 nucleotides read TGTGCCAGCAGCCAAGACCGGACAGGGAATGAAAAACTGTTTTTT. Translation: CASSQDRTGNEKLFF.